Presented here are 15 T cell receptor beta chains from one specimen sequenced in a study of blood T cells in healthy people across ages. Primers used in a second PCR of roughly 6 to 11 cycles were a sample-barcoded 5' primer and a J-beta primer mix. A single record per CDR3 protein comes from TCRdb applying MiXCR to the 5' RACE reads. The table has 700,000 or so distinct CDR3 sequences, roughly 20% seen once. Input material: blood. The receptor set was obtained from a man aged 65-85 years in good health.

The gene calls are TRBV12-3 or TRBV12-4 and TRBJ1-5, with unresolved D. The CDR3 extends over 17 amino acids. Trimming pared 3 bases from V and 6 bases from J, leaving 21 bases between. Here the CDR3 DNA reads TGTGCCAGCAGTTTGAGGCGTGGCGGGAGGGTCGCTCAGCCCCAGCATTTT. It yields the protein CASSLRRGGRVAQPQHF.

This clonotype was observed a handful of times. The V gene is TRBV4-3, the J gene TRBJ2-3; TRBD2 agrees at 12 bases. The V gene's germline CDR1 is LGHNA and CDR2 YSLEER. The ends lost 0 bases at V and 4 bases at J; junction bases unmatched: 8. CDR3 length equals 18 residues. The CDR3 region is CASSQDSGSSGRADTQYF. The CDR3 region has the DNA TGCGCCAGCAGCCAAGACTCGGGCTCTAGCGGGAGGGCAGATACGCAGTATTTT.

The J gene is TRBJ1-4, the V gene TRBV29-1; D might be TRBD1 (5 bases). V shed 4 bases and J shed 7 bases, with 10 bases lying between them. Germline V gene data show CDR1 as SQVTM and CDR2 as ANQGSEA. The CDR3 has 12 residues. CDR3 nucleotide sequence: TGCAGCGTTGCGGGGGACGGTGAAAAACTGTTTTTT. It is translated as CSVAGDGEKLFF.

There are a few counts of this clonotype. The V gene is TRBV24-1, the J gene TRBJ2-2; D is unclear. CDR3 length equals 17 residues. Germline CDR1 is KGHDR and CDR2 is SFDVKD. V lost 4 bases to trimming and J lost 3 bases, with 17 bases between them. For the CDR3, the DNA is TGTGCCACCAGTGACTCCGGCGACCCGAACCACACCGGGGAGCTGTTTTTT. Its translation is CATSDSGDPNHTGELFF.

This CDR3 reads CASSLGNSGNTGELFF. The CDR3 region has the DNA TGTGCCAGCAGCTTGGGGAATAGCGGAAACACCGGGGAGCTGTTTTTT. The chain carries TRBV13 and TRBJ2-2; TRBD2 might be the D (6 bases). Germline V lookup: CDR1 PRHDT, CDR2 FYEKMQ (reference sequence). V shed 3 bases and J shed 2 bases, with 13 bases lying between them. This CDR3 spans 16 amino acids.

This clonotype was observed at least ten times. This chain uses TRBV29-1 with TRBJ2-4; D remains unclear. The germline V gene encodes CDR1 SQVTM and CDR2 ANQGSEA. The CDR3 has 9 residues. The germline V and J ends were trimmed by 4 bases and 8 bases, with 3 bases remaining between them. This CDR3 reads CSVGHIQYF. As DNA, the CDR3 is TGCAGCGTTGGACACATTCAGTACTTC.

In this sample, this clonotype turned up a few times. This sequence joins TRBV29-1 and TRBJ2-7, with 8 bases lining up with TRBD2. This CDR3 comprises 11 residues. The junction had 7 bases not matched to a gene; V was cut back by 8 bases and J by 7 bases. Germline V gene data show CDR1 as SQVTM and CDR2 as ANQGSEA. This CDR3 reads CSPRLAREQYV. In DNA, the CDR3 is TGCAGCCCGAGACTAGCGCGAGAGCAGTACGTC.

This clonotype was picked up a small number of times. This chain uses TRBV29-1 with TRBJ1-2; TRBD1 is a possible D gene (5 bases). V dropped 6 bases and J dropped 5 bases, with 16 bases sitting between them. This CDR3 is built from 13 residues. Germline CDR1 reads SQVTM; CDR2 reads ANQGSEA. CDR3 sequence reads: CSVAPGTEYGYTF. CDR3 DNA sequence: TGCAGCGTCGCCCCCGGGACGGAATATGGCTACACCTTC.

This clonotype was seen only a few times. The chain uses TRBV6-6 and TRBJ2-5, with D hard to call. Germline CDR1 MNHNY, CDR2 SVGAGI (reference sequence). V was trimmed by 2 bases and J by 5 bases, leaving 6 bases between them. The CDR3 sequence is 12 residues long. The CDR3 reads CASSYQVETQYF. CDR3 bases: TGTGCCAGCAGTTACCAAGTGGAGACCCAGTACTTC.

The CDR3 region is CATSDLEKLFF. The CDR3 DNA reads as TGTGCCACCAGTGATTTGGAAAAACTGTTTTTT. V gene TRBV24-1 combines with J gene TRBJ1-4; the D is unclear. The CDR3 length is 11 residues. Germline CDR1 and CDR2: KGHDR and SFDVKD. V was trimmed by 0 bases and J by 8 bases, leaving 0 bases between them.

The chain's CDR3 is CSVVWNTEAFF. The CDR3 bases are TGCAGCGTTGTCTGGAACACTGAAGCTTTCTTT. The gene calls are TRBV29-1 and TRBJ1-1; no reliable D call. The CDR3 sequence is 11 residues long. The germline V gene has CDR1 SQVTM and CDR2 ANQGSEA. The V end lost 4 bases, the J end lost 1 base, and 4 bases lay between the germline ends.

This chain joins TRBV20-1 and TRBJ1-3; a weak D match, TRBD1 (6 bases). The germline gives CDR1 DFQATT, CDR2 SNEGSKA (reference sequence). V lost 2 bases to trimming and J lost 2 bases, with 7 bases between them. This CDR3 spans 13 amino acids. CDR3 bases: TGCAGTGCTAGACACAGGGCTGGAAACACCATATATTTT. This translates into CSARHRAGNTIYF.

V is TRBV5-1 and J is TRBJ1-2; no clear D. V was trimmed by 4 bases and J by 4 bases, leaving 14 bases between them. Germline V gives CDR1 SGHRS, CDR2 YFSETQ. The CDR3 has 14 residues. CDR3 sequence: CASSKDDIAYGYTF. Here the CDR3 DNA reads TGCGCCAGCAGCAAGGACGACATAGCCTATGGCTACACCTTC.

The chain recombines TRBV20-1 with TRBJ1-5, with a possible D match to TRBD1 (6 bases). Trimming removed 5 bases from V and 6 bases from J, with 20 bases in between. CDR1 is DFQATT and CDR2 is SNEGSKA in the germline V gene (reference sequence). The CDR3 contains 15 residues. CDR3 sequence reads: CSAAPGGGRGQPQHF. DNA for the CDR3: TGCAGTGCTGCGCCGGGAGGGGGTAGGGGTCAGCCCCAGCATTTT.

This clonotype was recorded a few times. The genes are TRBV11-2 and TRBJ2-3; unclear D gene. The CDR3 runs to 16 residues. V lost 4 bases to trimming and J lost 1 base, with 15 bases between them. The germline V gene encodes CDR1 SGHAT and CDR2 FQNNGV. The CDR3 DNA sequence: TGTGCCAGCAGCTCAGAGCCGGTTGGTGGCACAGATACGCAGTATTTT. This sequence encodes CASSSEPVGGTDTQYF.